This is a list of T cell receptor beta chains from one sample in a study of identifying expanded T cells in peripheral blood. Generated by immunoSEQ multiplex PCR, the TCRdb table keeps only in-frame clones and is missing some. The sample comprises around 100,000 clones, approximately 90% of which are singletons, and around 17% rests with the top ten. Sequencing was carried out using blood. The receptors stem from a person aged 18 to 75 in good health. CDR3s include the opening cysteine and the closing phenylalanine or tryptophan. A D gene is named only where the DNA matches it firmly. Rows give clone size only sometimes, using once, few, many, or a class for an expanded clone.

j_call: TRBJ1-1; d_call: NA; clone_size: NA; v_call: TRBV6-5; cdr3_nt: TGTGCCAGCAGTTACTCGATTACCATGGACACTGAAGCTTTCTTT; cdr3_aa: CASSYSITMDTEAFF
j_call: TRBJ2-2; d_call: NA; clone_size: NA; v_call: TRBV2; cdr3_nt: TGTGCCAGCAGTGAAGTCCCCCCGGGGGCCGGGGAGCTGTTTTTT; cdr3_aa: CASSEVPPGAGELFF
j_call: TRBJ2-1; d_call: NA; clone_size: NA; v_call: TRBV6-6; cdr3_nt: TGTGCCAGCGGTCGTCAGCGGAATGAGCAGTTCTTC; cdr3_aa: CASGRQRNEQFF
j_call: TRBJ2-3; d_call: TRBD2; clone_size: NA; v_call: TRBV5-4; cdr3_nt: TGTGCCAGCAGCTCTTTGACTAGCATTGAGACAGATACGCAGTATTTT; cdr3_aa: CASSSLTSIETDTQYF
j_call: TRBJ1-2; d_call: NA; clone_size: NA; v_call: TRBV9; cdr3_nt: TGTGCCAGCAGCGTAGCTTCCGGGGATTTCTATGGCTACACCTTC; cdr3_aa: CASSVASGDFYGYTF
j_call: TRBJ2-5; d_call: TRBD2; clone_size: NA; v_call: TRBV10-1; cdr3_nt: TGCGCCAGCAGTGGGCTAGCGGGGGAGACCCAGTACTTC; cdr3_aa: CASSGLAGETQYF
j_call: TRBJ2-7; d_call: TRBD1; clone_size: NA; v_call: TRBV11-2; cdr3_nt: TGTGCCAGCAGCCGAGGGACAGGGGGCGAGCAGTACTTC; cdr3_aa: CASSRGTGGEQYF
j_call: TRBJ2-3; d_call: TRBD2; clone_size: NA; v_call: TRBV6-5; cdr3_nt: TGTGCCAGCAGTTACTCGATTGGTAGCGGGGGAGATACGCAGTATTTT; cdr3_aa: CASSYSIGSGGDTQYF
j_call: TRBJ2-3; d_call: TRBD2; clone_size: NA; v_call: TRBV6-1; cdr3_nt: TGTGCCAGCAGCCTAGCGGGGGGGCCTTATACGCAGTATTTT; cdr3_aa: CASSLAGGPYTQYF
j_call: TRBJ2-3; d_call: NA; clone_size: NA; v_call: TRBV7-2; cdr3_nt: TGTGCCAGCAGCTTAGGGTTAGGCACAGATACGCAGTATTTT; cdr3_aa: CASSLGLGTDTQYF
j_call: TRBJ2-5; d_call: NA; clone_size: NA; v_call: TRBV18; cdr3_nt: TGTGCCAGCTCACCACAGCGAGAGACCCAGTACTTC; cdr3_aa: CASSPQRETQYF
j_call: TRBJ2-1; d_call: NA; clone_size: few; v_call: TRBV2; cdr3_nt: TGTGCCAGCAGGCCACCCAATGAGCAGTTCTTC; cdr3_aa: CASRPPNEQFF
j_call: TRBJ2-7; d_call: NA; clone_size: NA; v_call: TRBV28; cdr3_nt: TGTGCCAGCAGTGGCGCCCGGGCGGGACGCGAGCAGTACTTC; cdr3_aa: CASSGARAGREQYF
j_call: TRBJ2-5; d_call: NA; clone_size: NA; v_call: TRBV5-1; cdr3_nt: TGCGCCAGCAGCTTGGGCGGAGGGACAGAGACCCAGTACTTC; cdr3_aa: CASSLGGGTETQYF
j_call: TRBJ1-1; d_call: NA; clone_size: once; v_call: TRBV6-1; cdr3_nt: TGTGCCAGCACCAGGGACACTTACATGAACACTGAAGCTTTCTTT; cdr3_aa: CASTRDTYMNTEAFF
j_call: TRBJ1-1; d_call: NA; clone_size: NA; v_call: TRBV5-4; cdr3_nt: TGTGCCAGCAGCTTGAGAGCTTCGAACACTGAAGCTTTCTTT; cdr3_aa: CASSLRASNTEAFF
j_call: TRBJ2-2; d_call: TRBD1; clone_size: NA; v_call: TRBV5-5; cdr3_nt: TGTGCCAGCAGCTTGGCCGGCACAGGGGGCAGCACCGGGGAGCTGTTTTTT; cdr3_aa: CASSLAGTGGSTGELFF
j_call: TRBJ1-2; d_call: TRBD1; clone_size: NA; v_call: TRBV19; cdr3_nt: TGTGCCAGCAAACAGGGGTCTCTTGGCTACACCTTC; cdr3_aa: CASKQGSLGYTF
j_call: TRBJ2-7; d_call: NA; clone_size: once; v_call: TRBV5-6; cdr3_nt: TGTGCCAGCAGCTTCACGGGGTCGAGCTCCTACGAGCAGTACTTC; cdr3_aa: CASSFTGSSSYEQYF
j_call: TRBJ1-2; d_call: NA; clone_size: NA; v_call: TRBV2; cdr3_nt: TGTGCCAGCAGTGTGAGCCGGACAGTTTTTCATGGCTACACCTTC; cdr3_aa: CASSVSRTVFHGYTF
j_call: TRBJ2-1; d_call: NA; clone_size: NA; v_call: TRBV7-2; cdr3_nt: TGTGCCAGCAGCTTAGGAGCTGGCTCCTACAATGAGCAGTTCTTC; cdr3_aa: CASSLGAGSYNEQFF
j_call: TRBJ2-7; d_call: TRBD1; clone_size: NA; v_call: TRBV7-9; cdr3_nt: TGTGCCAGCGCAGGACAGGGTGGGACCCCCTACGAGCAGTACTTC; cdr3_aa: CASAGQGGTPYEQYF
j_call: TRBJ2-3; d_call: NA; clone_size: NA; v_call: TRBV30; cdr3_nt: TGTGCCTGGAGAAGACATATCACAGATACGCAGTATTTT; cdr3_aa: CAWRRHITDTQYF
j_call: TRBJ2-5; d_call: TRBD2; clone_size: NA; v_call: TRBV7-9; cdr3_nt: TGTGCCACCCCGGCGGCGGGGGGGCAAGAGACCCAGTACTTC; cdr3_aa: CATPAAGGQETQYF
j_call: TRBJ1-2; d_call: NA; clone_size: NA; v_call: TRBV19; cdr3_nt: TGTGCCAGTAGTACGCCAGGGATCCACTATGGCTACACCTTC; cdr3_aa: CASSTPGIHYGYTF
j_call: TRBJ1-2; d_call: NA; clone_size: once; v_call: TRBV4-3; cdr3_nt: TGCGCCAGCAGCCAAGCACAGGGACGGCTCTATGGCTACACCTTC; cdr3_aa: CASSQAQGRLYGYTF
j_call: TRBJ2-7; d_call: TRBD1; clone_size: once; v_call: TRBV6-5; cdr3_nt: TGTGCCAGCAATCAGGGGGTTGCCTACGAGCAGTACTTC; cdr3_aa: CASNQGVAYEQYF
j_call: TRBJ2-4; d_call: NA; clone_size: NA; v_call: TRBV7-9; cdr3_nt: TGTGCCAGCAGTTATACCACGAGGGTATCGGCCAAAAACATTCAGTACTTC; cdr3_aa: CASSYTTRVSAKNIQYF
j_call: TRBJ2-3; d_call: NA; clone_size: NA; v_call: TRBV10-3; cdr3_nt: TGTGCCATCAGTGAGATACCCGAGGGCACAGATACGCAGTATTTT; cdr3_aa: CAISEIPEGTDTQYF
j_call: TRBJ1-2; d_call: NA; clone_size: NA; v_call: TRBV5-1; cdr3_nt: TGCGCCAGCAGCCCGCAGACAGGAGCCCTCTATGGCTACACCTTC; cdr3_aa: CASSPQTGALYGYTF
j_call: TRBJ2-7; d_call: TRBD2; clone_size: NA; v_call: TRBV7-2; cdr3_nt: TGTGCCAGCAGCTTACTTGGGTTCGGGACTAGCGGGGGCTACGAGCAGTACTTC; cdr3_aa: CASSLLGFGTSGGYEQYF
j_call: TRBJ1-1; d_call: NA; clone_size: NA; v_call: TRBV13; cdr3_nt: TGTGCCAGCAGCTTAGTCGCGACCGTGAACACTGAAGCTTTCTTT; cdr3_aa: CASSLVATVNTEAFF
j_call: TRBJ1-2; d_call: TRBD1; clone_size: NA; v_call: TRBV2; cdr3_nt: TGTGCCAGCAGCGAGACAGGGCCGGGGGGCTACACCTTC; cdr3_aa: CASSETGPGGYTF
j_call: TRBJ2-1; d_call: NA; clone_size: NA; v_call: TRBV20-1; cdr3_nt: TGCAGTGCTAGACTAGCAGTTGAGCAGTTCTTC; cdr3_aa: CSARLAVEQFF
j_call: TRBJ1-4; d_call: TRBD1; clone_size: NA; v_call: TRBV30; cdr3_nt: TGTGCCTGGAGTGTAACAGGGGGTTTTAATGAAAAACTGTTTTTT; cdr3_aa: CAWSVTGGFNEKLFF
j_call: TRBJ2-6; d_call: NA; clone_size: once; v_call: TRBV19; cdr3_nt: TGTGCCAGTATTGCAGGGCGAGCCTCTGGGGCCAACGTCCTGACTTTC; cdr3_aa: CASIAGRASGANVLTF
j_call: TRBJ1-1; d_call: NA; clone_size: NA; v_call: TRBV28; cdr3_nt: TGTGCCAGCAGTGCCCAAAACACTGAAGCTTTCTTT; cdr3_aa: CASSAQNTEAFF
j_call: TRBJ1-2; d_call: NA; clone_size: NA; v_call: TRBV11-2; cdr3_nt: TGTGCCAGCAGCCCCACGGGTGGGGATGTTGGCTACACCTTC; cdr3_aa: CASSPTGGDVGYTF
j_call: TRBJ1-1; d_call: NA; clone_size: once; v_call: TRBV18; cdr3_nt: TGTGCCAGCTCACCAGGGGGGCTGAACACTGAAGCTTTCTTT; cdr3_aa: CASSPGGLNTEAFF
j_call: TRBJ2-2; d_call: NA; clone_size: NA; v_call: TRBV15; cdr3_nt: TGTGCCACCACCTTGATGGCGGAGGGCACCGGGGAGCTGTTTTTT; cdr3_aa: CATTLMAEGTGELFF
j_call: TRBJ1-2; d_call: NA; clone_size: NA; v_call: TRBV9; cdr3_nt: TGTGCCAGCAGCGTAGATGGACCCCCAGTTGGCTACACCTTC; cdr3_aa: CASSVDGPPVGYTF